These T cell receptor beta chains were read from a single sample in a study of blood T cell repertoires in COVID-19. The protocol was immunoSEQ multiplex PCR, while the TCRdb copy is restricted to in-frame clones and leaves out a portion. This table holds about 150,000 clones, approximately 83% found once. The specimen was peripheral blood. The origin of the receptors is a woman in her fifties or sixties with acute or convalescent COVID-19. The CDR3 runs from the conserved cysteine through the conserved F or W. D genes are given only for firm matches. Clone size appears in some rows only: once, few, many, or a class for an expanded clone.

TGTGCCAGCAGCCCGACAGGGATCCTTGAACAGTTCTTC	CASSPTGILEQFF	.	TRBV7-9	TRBD1	TRBJ2-1
TGTGCCAGCAGTGCAGGACAGGGGTCGAATTCACCCCTCCACTTT	CASSAGQGSNSPLHF	.	TRBV25-1	TRBD1	TRBJ1-6
TGTGCCAGCACCCCGGAGGGATCTCCAACTAATGAAAAACTGTTTTTT	CASTPEGSPTNEKLFF	.	TRBV11-2	.	TRBJ1-4
TGTGCCAGCAGTTTACACGGGAGAGGAACTGAAGCTTTCTTT	CASSLHGRGTEAFF	.	TRBV28	.	TRBJ1-1
TGTGCCAGTAGTGAAACAGGGATCTATGGCTACACCTTC	CASSETGIYGYTF	many	TRBV19	.	TRBJ1-2
TGTGCCAGCAGCTTACAAGCAGGGAAGGACTATGGCTACACCTTC	CASSLQAGKDYGYTF	.	TRBV7-2	.	TRBJ1-2
TGTGCCAGCAGCCAAAACTCAGGGGTAGGGGTTAGTGAAAAACTGTTTTTT	CASSQNSGVGVSEKLFF	.	TRBV4-2	.	TRBJ1-4
TGTGCCAGTGCGGGGGGGAATAGTGAAGCTTTCTTT	CASAGGNSEAFF	.	TRBV19	.	TRBJ1-1
TGCGCCAGCAGTGAGGGACAAGACTACAATGAGCAGTTCTTC	CASSEGQDYNEQFF	once	TRBV10-1	.	TRBJ2-1
TGTGCCAGCAGCGTGGGAGATCAGCCCCAGCATTTT	CASSVGDQPQHF	.	TRBV7-3	.	TRBJ1-5
TGTGCCAGCAGAGAGGGTACTGGCTCTGGAAACACCATATATTTT	CASREGTGSGNTIYF	.	TRBV6-5	.	TRBJ1-3
TGTGCCAGCAGCCATCGCGGGGGGGACCCCGGGGATACGCAGTATTTT	CASSHRGGDPGDTQYF	few	TRBV4-2	TRBD2	TRBJ2-3
TGCGCCAGCAGTCAGGGTTATGGCTACACCTTC	CASSQGYGYTF	.	TRBV10-2	.	TRBJ1-2
TGTGCCAGCAGCTCTATAGGAGGGACTGAAGCTTTCTTT	CASSSIGGTEAFF	few	TRBV11-1	.	TRBJ1-1